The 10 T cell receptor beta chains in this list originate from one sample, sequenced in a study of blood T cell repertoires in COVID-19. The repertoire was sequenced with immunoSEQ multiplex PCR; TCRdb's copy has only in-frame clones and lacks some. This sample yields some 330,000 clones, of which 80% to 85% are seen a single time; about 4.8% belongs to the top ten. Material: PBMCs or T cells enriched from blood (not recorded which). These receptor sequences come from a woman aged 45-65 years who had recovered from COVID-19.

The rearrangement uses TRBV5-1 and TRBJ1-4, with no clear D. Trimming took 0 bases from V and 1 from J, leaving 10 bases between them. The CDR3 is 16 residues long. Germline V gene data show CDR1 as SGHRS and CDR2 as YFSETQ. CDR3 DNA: TGCGCCAGCAGCTTGGGCCCTCTGAGAACTAATGAAAAACTGTTTTTT. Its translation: CASSLGPLRTNEKLFF.

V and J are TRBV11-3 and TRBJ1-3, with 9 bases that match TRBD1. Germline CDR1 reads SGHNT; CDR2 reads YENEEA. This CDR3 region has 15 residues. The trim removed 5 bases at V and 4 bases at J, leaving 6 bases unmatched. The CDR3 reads CASSPQGARGNTIYF. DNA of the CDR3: TGTGCCAGCAGCCCACAGGGGGCGCGGGGAAACACCATATATTTT.

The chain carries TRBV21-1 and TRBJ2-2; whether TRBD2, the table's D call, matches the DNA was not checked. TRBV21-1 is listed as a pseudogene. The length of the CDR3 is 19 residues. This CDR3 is CASSKARTSGGASTGELFF. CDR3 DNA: TGTGCCAGCAGCAAAGCCCGGACTAGCGGGGGGGCGAGCACCGGGGAGCTGTTTTTT.

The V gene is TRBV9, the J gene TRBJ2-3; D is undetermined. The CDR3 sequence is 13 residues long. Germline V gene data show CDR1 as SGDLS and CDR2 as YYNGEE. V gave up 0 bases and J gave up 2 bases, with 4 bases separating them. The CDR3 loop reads CASSVGLTDTQYF. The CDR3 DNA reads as TGTGCCAGCAGCGTAGGTCTCACAGATACGCAGTATTTT.

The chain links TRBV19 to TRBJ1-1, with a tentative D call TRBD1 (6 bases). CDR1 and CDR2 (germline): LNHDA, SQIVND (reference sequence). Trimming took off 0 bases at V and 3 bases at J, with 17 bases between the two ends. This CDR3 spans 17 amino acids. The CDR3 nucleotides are TGTGCCAGTAGTATAGATCGACAGGTAAGGATGGACACTGAAGCTTTCTTT. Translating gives CASSIDRQVRMDTEAFF.

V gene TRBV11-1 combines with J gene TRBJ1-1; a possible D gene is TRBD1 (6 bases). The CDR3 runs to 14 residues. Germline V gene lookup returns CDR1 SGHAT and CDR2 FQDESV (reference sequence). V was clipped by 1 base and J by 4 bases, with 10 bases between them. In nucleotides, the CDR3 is TGTGCCAGCAGCTTAGGCACAGGGAGCACTGAAGCTTTCTTT. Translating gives CASSLGTGSTEAFF.

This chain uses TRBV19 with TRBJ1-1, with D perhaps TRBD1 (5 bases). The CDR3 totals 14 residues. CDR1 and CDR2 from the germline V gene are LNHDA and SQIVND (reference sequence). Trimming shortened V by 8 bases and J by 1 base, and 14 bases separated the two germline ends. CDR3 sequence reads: CASLPRGQNTEAFF. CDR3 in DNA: TGTGCCAGTCTCCCCCGCGGACAGAACACTGAAGCTTTCTTT. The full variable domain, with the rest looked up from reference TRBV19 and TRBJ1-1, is DGGITQSPKYLFRKEGQNVTLSCEQNLNHDAMYWYRQDPGQGLRLIYYSQIVNDFQKGDIAEGYSVSREKKESFPLTVTSAQKNPTAFYLCASLPRGQNTEAFFGQGTRLTVV.

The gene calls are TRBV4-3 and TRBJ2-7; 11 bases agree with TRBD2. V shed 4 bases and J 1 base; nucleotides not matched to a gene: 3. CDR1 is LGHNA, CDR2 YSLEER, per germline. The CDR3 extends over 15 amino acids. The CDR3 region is CASSRGLAGSYEQYF. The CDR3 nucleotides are TGCGCCAGCAGCCGTGGACTAGCGGGTTCCTACGAGCAGTACTTC.

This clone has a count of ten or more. The CDR3 nucleotides read TGTGCCAGTAGTATCAGGTGGCCCCAACGAGATACGCAGTATTTT. Protein product: CASSIRWPQRDTQYF. The chain carries TRBV19 and TRBJ2-3; D unresolved. The V end was cut by 3 bases, the J end by 5 bases, with 15 bases between. The CDR3 contains 15 residues. From germline, CDR1 is LNHDA and CDR2 SQIVND (reference sequence).

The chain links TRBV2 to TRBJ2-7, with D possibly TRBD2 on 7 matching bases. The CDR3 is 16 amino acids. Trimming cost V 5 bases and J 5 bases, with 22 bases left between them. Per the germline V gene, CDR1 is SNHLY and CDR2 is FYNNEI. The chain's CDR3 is CASSLPLAGEGDEQYF. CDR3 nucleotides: TGTGCCAGCAGTTTACCACTGGCAGGGGAGGGCGACGAGCAGTACTTC.